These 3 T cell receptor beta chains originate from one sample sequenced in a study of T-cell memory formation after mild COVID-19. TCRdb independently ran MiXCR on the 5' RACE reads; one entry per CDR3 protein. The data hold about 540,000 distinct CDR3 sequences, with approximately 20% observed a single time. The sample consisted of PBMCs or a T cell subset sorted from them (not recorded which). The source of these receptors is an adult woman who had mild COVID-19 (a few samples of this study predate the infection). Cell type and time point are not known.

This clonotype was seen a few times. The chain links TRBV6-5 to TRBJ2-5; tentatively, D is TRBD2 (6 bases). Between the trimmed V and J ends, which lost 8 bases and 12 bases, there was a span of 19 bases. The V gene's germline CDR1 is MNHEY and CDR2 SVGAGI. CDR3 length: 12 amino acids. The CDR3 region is CASYNGRGGKYF. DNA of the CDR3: TGTGCCAGCTACAACGGACGGGGAGGAAAGTACTTC.

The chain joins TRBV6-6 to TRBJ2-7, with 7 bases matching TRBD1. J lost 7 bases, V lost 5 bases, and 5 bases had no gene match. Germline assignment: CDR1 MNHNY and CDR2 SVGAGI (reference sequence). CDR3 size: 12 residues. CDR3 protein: CASSQQGWEQYF. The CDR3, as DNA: TGTGCCAGCAGTCAACAGGGGTGGGAGCAGTACTTC.

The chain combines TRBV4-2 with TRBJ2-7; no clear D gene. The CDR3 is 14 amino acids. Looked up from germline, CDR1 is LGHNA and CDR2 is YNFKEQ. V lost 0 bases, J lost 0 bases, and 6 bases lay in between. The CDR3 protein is CASSQDYHSYEQYF. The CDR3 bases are TGTGCCAGCAGCCAAGATTACCACTCCTACGAGCAGTACTTC.